Included here is one T cell receptor beta chain sequence, with context. Its cognate antigen is unknown. The data belong to a study of OX40 agonist ivuxolimab in advanced cancers. Findings and caveats of the study: Some patients who did not respond also had low normalized T-cell clonal expansion.

Using immunoSEQ multiplex PCR, the repertoire was profiled, and TCRdb retains in-frame clones only, with some absent. The sample gives 35,000 to 45,000 clones, more than 75% of which show up once; around 13% is in the top ten. V gave up 7 bases and J gave up 6 bases; unmatched junction bases: 14. The germline V gene has CDR1 MGHDK and CDR2 SYGVNS. This CDR3 spans 16 amino acids. The chain employs TRBV25-1 and TRBJ2-1; 8 bases are shared with TRBD2. Sequencing used CD4+ or CD8+ T cells sorted from blood, obtained in a trial of the OX40 agonist ivuxolimab. The TCR comes from an adult with an advanced solid tumor such as melanoma, head and neck, liver or kidney cancer. The CDR3 region is CASTPASGGWSNEQFF. CDR3 in DNA: TGTGCCAGCACGCCCGCTTCGGGAGGGTGGTCCAATGAGCAGTTCTTC.